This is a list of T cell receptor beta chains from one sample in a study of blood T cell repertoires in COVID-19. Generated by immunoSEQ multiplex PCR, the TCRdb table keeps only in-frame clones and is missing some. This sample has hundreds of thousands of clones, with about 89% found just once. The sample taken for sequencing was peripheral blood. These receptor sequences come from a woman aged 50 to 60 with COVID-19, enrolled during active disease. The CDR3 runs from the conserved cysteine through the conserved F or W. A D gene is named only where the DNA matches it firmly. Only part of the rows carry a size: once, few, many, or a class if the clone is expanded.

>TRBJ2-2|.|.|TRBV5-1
CASTDRQEGTGELFF
TGCGCCAGTACCGACCGCCAAGAGGGCACCGGGGAGCTGTTTTTT
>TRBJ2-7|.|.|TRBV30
CAIHTGQTYEQYF
TGTGCGATTCATACCGGACAGACCTACGAGCAGTACTTC
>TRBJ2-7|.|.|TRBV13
CASSSRPGKSSYEQYF
TGTGCCAGCAGCTCACGCCCGGGGAAAAGCTCCTACGAGCAGTACTTC
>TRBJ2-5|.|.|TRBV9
CASTPEGGALQETQYF
TGTGCCAGCACCCCGGAGGGGGGGGCCCTCCAAGAGACCCAGTACTTC
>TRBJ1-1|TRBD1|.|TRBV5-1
CASSLGQGGGAFF
TGCGCCAGCAGCTTGGGACAGGGGGGAGGAGCTTTCTTT
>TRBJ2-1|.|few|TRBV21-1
CASSKDRCRGVNEQFF
TGTGCCAGCAGCAAAGACCGCTGTCGGGGGGTCAATGAGCAGTTCTTC
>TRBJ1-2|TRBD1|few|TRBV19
CASSIGTGSNYGYTF
TGTGCCAGTAGTATTGGGACAGGGTCTAACTATGGCTACACCTTC
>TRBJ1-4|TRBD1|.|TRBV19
CASSPDRATNEKLFF
TGTGCCAGTAGTCCTGACAGGGCAACTAATGAAAAACTGTTTTTT
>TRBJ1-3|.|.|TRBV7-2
CASGLATGMGNTIYF
TGTGCCAGCGGGCTGGCCACAGGGATGGGAAACACCATATATTTT
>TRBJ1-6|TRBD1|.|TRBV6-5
CASKGQVGSPLHF
TGTGCCAGTAAGGGACAGGTCGGTTCACCCCTCCACTTT
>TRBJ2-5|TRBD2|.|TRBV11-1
CASSLRASGGETQYF
TGTGCCAGCAGCTTACGGGCTAGCGGGGGAGAGACCCAGTACTTC
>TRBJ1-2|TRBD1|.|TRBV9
CASSVGLKDRLGYGYTF
TGTGCCAGCAGCGTAGGTCTGAAGGACAGGCTAGGCTATGGCTACACCTTC
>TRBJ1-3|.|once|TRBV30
CAWSPTFSGNTIYF
TGTGCCTGGAGTCCCACTTTCTCTGGAAACACCATATATTTT
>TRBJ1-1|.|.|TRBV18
CASSPNLQANTEAFF
TGTGCCAGCTCACCGAATTTACAGGCGAACACTGAAGCTTTCTTT
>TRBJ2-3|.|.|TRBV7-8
CASSITTSTDTQYF
TGTGCCAGCAGCATAACGACTAGCACAGATACGCAGTATTTT
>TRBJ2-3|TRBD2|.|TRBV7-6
CASSSPLSQRGVTDTQYF
TGTGCCAGCAGCTCCCCCCTTTCTCAGCGGGGGGTCACAGATACGCAGTATTTT
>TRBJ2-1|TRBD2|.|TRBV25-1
CASSEYGGAGNEQFF
TGTGCCAGCAGTGAATACGGGGGGGCCGGCAATGAGCAGTTCTTC
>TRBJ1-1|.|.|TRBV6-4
CASSDSRGGEAFF
TGTGCCAGCAGTGACTCAAGAGGCGGGGAAGCTTTCTTT
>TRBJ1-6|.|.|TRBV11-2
CASSLVRIRGADNSPLHF
TGTGCCAGCAGCTTAGTGAGGATCCGGGGAGCCGATAATTCACCCCTCCACTTT
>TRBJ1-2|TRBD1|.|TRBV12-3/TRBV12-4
CASTRTGVHGYTF
TGTGCCAGCACTCGGACAGGGGTGCATGGCTACACCTTC
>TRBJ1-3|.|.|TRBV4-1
CASSPTGRNTIYF
TGCGCCAGCAGCCCTACAGGGCGAAACACCATATATTTT
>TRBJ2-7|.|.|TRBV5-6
CASSLYSEQYF
TGTGCCAGCAGCCTATATTCCGAGCAGTACTTC